Included here is one T cell receptor beta chain sequence, with context. Its antigen remains unknown. This record comes from a study of response to subunit inactivated influenza vaccine. Whole-study findings and limits: With each seasonal influenza vaccination, the authors suggested, few new T cells are recruited.

TCRdb independently ran MiXCR on the RT-PCR reads; one entry per CDR3 protein. The sample has about 530,000 distinct CDR3 sequences, under 15% seen once. Looked up from germline, CDR1 is SGHRS and CDR2 is YFSETQ. This CDR3 region has 14 residues. Trimming cost V 4 bases and J 0 bases, with 11 bases left between them. V and J are TRBV5-1 and TRBJ2-7; the D is unclear. The TCR comes from a man aged 50 to 60 who received an inactivated influenza vaccine. The sequenced sample was PBMCs from blood, obtained roughly 45 days after vaccination. The CDR3 sequence is CASSENSASYEQYF. The CDR3, as DNA: TGCGCCAGCAGCGAAAACAGTGCCTCCTACGAGCAGTACTTC.